The clone carrying this T cell receptor (beta chain) was detected many times. The data were taken from a study of early T cells in non-severe SARS-CoV-2 infection. Study-wide context: Alpha and beta chains were unpaired, from unsorted whole-blood bulk RNA.

TCRdb itself ran the 5' RACE reads through MiXCR, one entry per CDR3 protein. This repertoire shows about 55,000 distinct CDR3 sequences, around 6.6% found once; its top ten account for 5.5% to 7.5%. Trimming left V 5 bases short and J 7 bases short, with 15 bases between. CDR1 is SGHVS, CDR2 FQNEAQ, per germline. This CDR3 is built from 14 residues. The J gene is TRBJ2-1, the V gene TRBV7-8; D call uncertain. The TCR comes from an adult who was a healthcare worker with PCR-confirmed SARS-CoV-2 infection or an uninfected control (not recorded which). Specimen: whole blood, collected at baseline. CDR3 DNA sequence: TGTGCCAGCAGCCCCGAAGGCCCACTGAATGAGCAGTTCTTC. Protein product: CASSPEGPLNEQFF.